The sequence of this T cell receptor beta chain was determined in a study of spatial heterogeneity in lung cancer. Study context: For the average unique TCR and UMI combination, more than 8.5 occurrences appeared in raw reads.

Unique molecular identifiers tagged every individual TCR cDNA molecule. TCRdb used MiXCR to reprocess the 5' RACE reads, holding one entry per CDR3 protein. The sample shows around 15,000 distinct CDR3 sequences, approximately 7.5% of them seen only once. This clonotype has a count of ten or more. Regarding time point: sample taken at primary tumor resection. Sequencing of whole RNA from tumor, nontumor lung or frozen PBMC involved no sorting. With 3 bases clipped from V and 2 bases from J, the junction kept 3 bases outside the gene matches. The CDR3 totals 14 residues. Germline CDR1 reads DFQATT; CDR2 reads SNEGSKA (reference sequence).

The gene calls are TRBV20-1 and TRBJ2-1, with TRBD1 matching over 8 bases. The sequencing used PBMCs, collected at surgery. The receptor's source is a female donor with early-stage non-small cell lung cancer. CDR3 DNA: TGCAGTGCTAGGACAGGGGTAACCTACAATGAGCAGTTCTTC. Amino acids: CSARTGVTYNEQFF.